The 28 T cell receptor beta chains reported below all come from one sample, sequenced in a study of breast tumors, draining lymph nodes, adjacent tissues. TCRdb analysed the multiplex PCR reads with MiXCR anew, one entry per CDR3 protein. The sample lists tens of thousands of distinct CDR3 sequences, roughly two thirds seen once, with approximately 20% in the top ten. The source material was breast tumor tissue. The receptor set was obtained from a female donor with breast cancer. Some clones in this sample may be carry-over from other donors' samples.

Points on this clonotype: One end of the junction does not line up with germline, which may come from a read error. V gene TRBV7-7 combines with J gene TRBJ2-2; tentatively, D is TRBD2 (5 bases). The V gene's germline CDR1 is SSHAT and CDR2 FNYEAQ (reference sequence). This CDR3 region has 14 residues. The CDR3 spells CASSPGINTGELFF. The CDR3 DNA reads TGTGCTAGCAGCCCCGGGATTAACACCGGGGAGCTGTTTTTT.

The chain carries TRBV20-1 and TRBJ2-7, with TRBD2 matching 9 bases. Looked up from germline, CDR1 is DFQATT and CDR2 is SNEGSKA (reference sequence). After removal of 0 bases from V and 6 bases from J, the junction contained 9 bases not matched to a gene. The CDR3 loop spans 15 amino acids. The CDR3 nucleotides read TGCAGTGCTAGAGATCGTGAGCGGGAGGTGAGCGAGCAGTACTTC. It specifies CSARDREREVSEQYF.

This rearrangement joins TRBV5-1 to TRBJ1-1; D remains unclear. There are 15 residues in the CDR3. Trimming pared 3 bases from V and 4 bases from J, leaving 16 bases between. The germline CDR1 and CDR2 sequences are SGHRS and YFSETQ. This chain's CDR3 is CASSSYGQRGTEAFF. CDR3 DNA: TGCGCCAGCAGCTCGTACGGCCAGCGGGGCACTGAAGCTTTCTTT.

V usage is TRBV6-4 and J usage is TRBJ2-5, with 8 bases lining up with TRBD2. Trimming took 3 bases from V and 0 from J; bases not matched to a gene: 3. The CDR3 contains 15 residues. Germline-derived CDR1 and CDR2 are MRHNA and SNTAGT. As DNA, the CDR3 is TGTGCCAGCAGTGAGCTAGCGGGCCACCAAGAGACCCAGTACTTC. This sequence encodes CASSELAGHQETQYF.

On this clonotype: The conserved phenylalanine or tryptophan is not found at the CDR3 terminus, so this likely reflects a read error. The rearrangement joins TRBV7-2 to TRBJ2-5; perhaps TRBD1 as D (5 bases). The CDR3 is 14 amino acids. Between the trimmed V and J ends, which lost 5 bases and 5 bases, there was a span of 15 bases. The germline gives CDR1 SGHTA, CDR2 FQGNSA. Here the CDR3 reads CASSPEVGRETQYL. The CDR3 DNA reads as TGTGCCAGCAGCCCAGAGGTGGGGCGGGAGACCCAGTACCTC.

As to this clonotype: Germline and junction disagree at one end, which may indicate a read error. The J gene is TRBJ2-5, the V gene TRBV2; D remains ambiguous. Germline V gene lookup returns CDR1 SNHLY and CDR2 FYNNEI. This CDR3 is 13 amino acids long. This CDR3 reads CAGSIDRQETQYF. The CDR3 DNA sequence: TGTGCCGGCAGCATTGATCGCCAAGAGACCCAGTACTTC.

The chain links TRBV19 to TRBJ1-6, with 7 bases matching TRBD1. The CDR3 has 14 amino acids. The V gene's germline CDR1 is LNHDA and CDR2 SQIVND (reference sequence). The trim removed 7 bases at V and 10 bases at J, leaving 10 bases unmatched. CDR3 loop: CASTLTGYRSPLHF. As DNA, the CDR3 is TGTGCCAGTACCCTGACAGGGTATAGGTCACCCCTCCACTTT.

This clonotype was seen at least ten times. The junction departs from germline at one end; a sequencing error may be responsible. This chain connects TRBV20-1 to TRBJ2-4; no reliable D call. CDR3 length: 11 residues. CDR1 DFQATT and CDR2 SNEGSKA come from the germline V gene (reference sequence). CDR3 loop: CSARWGSIQSF. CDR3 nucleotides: TGCAGTGCTAGGTGGGGTAGCATTCAGTCCTTC.

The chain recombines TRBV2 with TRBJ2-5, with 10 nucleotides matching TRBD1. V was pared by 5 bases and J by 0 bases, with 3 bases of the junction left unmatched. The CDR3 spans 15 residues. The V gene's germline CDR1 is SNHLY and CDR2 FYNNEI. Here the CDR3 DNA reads TGTGCCAGCAGTAGACAGGGGGCCAACCAAGAGACCCAGTACTTC. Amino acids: CASSRQGANQETQYF.

CDR3 bases: TGCGGCGCGGAGGGAGTAAACTATGGCTACACCTTC. This translates into CGAEGVNYGYTF. The V call is TRBV20-1, the J call TRBJ1-2; D gene ambiguous. This CDR3 has 12 residues. The V gene's germline CDR1 is DFQATT and CDR2 SNEGSKA (reference sequence).

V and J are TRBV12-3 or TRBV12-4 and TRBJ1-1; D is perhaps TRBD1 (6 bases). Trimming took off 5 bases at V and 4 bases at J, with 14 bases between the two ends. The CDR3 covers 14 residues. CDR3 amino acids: CASSLDRLSTEAFF. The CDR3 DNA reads TGTGCCAGCAGTCTGGACAGATTGAGCACTGAAGCTTTCTTT.

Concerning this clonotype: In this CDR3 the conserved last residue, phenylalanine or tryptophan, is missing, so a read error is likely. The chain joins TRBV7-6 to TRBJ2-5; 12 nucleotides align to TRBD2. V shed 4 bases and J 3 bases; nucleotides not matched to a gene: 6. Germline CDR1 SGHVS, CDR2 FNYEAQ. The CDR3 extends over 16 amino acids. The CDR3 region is CASSSWTSGIKETQYY. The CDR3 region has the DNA TGTGCCAGCAGCTCTTGGACTAGCGGGATTAAAGAGACCCAGTACTAC.

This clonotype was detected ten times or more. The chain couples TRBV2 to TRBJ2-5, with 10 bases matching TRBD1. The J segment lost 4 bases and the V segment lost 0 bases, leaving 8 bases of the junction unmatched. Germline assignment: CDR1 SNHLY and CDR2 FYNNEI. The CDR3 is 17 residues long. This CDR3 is CASSEARTGGGRETQYF. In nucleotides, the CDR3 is TGTGCCAGCAGTGAAGCCCGGACAGGGGGGGGTCGAGAGACCCAGTACTTC.

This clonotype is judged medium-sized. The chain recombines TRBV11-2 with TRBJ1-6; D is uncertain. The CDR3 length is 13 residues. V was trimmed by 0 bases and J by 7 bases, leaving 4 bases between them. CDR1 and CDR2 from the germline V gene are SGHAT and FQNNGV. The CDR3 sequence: CASSLEPNSPLHF. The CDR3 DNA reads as TGTGCCAGCAGCTTAGAACCCAATTCACCCCTCCACTTT.

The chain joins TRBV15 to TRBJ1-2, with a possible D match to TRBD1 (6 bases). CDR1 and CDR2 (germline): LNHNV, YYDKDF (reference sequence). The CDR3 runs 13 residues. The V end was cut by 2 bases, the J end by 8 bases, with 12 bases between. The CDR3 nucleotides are TGTGCCACCAGCAGAATACAGGGTGAGGGCTACACCTTC. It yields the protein CATSRIQGEGYTF.

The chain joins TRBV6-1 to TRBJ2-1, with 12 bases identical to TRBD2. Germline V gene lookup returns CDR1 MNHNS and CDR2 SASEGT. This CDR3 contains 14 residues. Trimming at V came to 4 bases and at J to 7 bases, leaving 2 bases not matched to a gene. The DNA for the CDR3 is TGTGCCAGCAGTGGGACTAGCGGGATGAATGAGCAGTTCTTC. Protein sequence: CASSGTSGMNEQFF.

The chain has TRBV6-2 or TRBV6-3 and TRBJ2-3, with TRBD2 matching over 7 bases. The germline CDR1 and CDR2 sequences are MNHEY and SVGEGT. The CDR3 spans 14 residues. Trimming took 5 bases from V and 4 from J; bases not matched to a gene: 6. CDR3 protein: CASSGGGGPDTQYF. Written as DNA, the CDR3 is TGTGCCAGCAGTGGCGGGGGAGGGCCAGATACGCAGTATTTT.

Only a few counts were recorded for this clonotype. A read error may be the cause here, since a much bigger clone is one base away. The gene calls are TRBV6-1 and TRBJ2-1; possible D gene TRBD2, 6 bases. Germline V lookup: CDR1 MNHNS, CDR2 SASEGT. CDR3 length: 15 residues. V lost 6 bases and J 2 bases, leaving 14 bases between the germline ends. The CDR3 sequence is CASRKAGSPYNEQFF. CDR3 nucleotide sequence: TGTGCCAGCAGGAAGGCGGGGAGCCCCTACAATGAGCAGTTCTTC.

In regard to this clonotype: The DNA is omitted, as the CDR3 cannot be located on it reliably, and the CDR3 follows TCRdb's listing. The CDR3 reads CSAMWTSGRNEQFFGELFF. J is TRBJ2-2 and V is TRBV20-1; the table assigns TRBD2, which was not confirmed against the DNA. Per the germline V gene, CDR1 is DFQATT and CDR2 is SNEGSKA (reference sequence). The CDR3 has 19 amino acids, counting both end residues.

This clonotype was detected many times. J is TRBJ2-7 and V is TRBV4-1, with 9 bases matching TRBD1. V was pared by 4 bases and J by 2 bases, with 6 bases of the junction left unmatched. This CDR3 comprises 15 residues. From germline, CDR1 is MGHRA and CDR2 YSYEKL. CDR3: CASSPPGTGTYEQYF. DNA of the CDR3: TGCGCCAGCAGCCCACCCGGGACAGGGACCTACGAGCAGTACTTC.

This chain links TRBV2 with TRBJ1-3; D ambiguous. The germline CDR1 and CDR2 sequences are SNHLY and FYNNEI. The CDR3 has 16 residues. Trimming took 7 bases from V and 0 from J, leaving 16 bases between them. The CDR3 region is CASKGKGSSSGNTIYF. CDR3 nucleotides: TGTGCCAGCAAGGGAAAAGGTTCGAGCTCTGGAAACACCATATATTTT.

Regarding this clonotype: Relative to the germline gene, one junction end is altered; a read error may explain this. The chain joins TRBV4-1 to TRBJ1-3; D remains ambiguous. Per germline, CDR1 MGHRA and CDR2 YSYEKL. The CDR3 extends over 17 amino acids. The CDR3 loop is CASSQEIRADSGNTIYF. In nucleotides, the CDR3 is TGTGCCAGCAGCCAAGAGATTCGGGCAGACTCTGGAAACACCATATATTTT.

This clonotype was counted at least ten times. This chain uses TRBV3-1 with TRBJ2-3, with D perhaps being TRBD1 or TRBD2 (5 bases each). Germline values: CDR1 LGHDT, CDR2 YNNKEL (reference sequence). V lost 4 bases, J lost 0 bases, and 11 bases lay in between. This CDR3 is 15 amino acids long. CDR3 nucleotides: TGTGCCAGCAGCCCCGGGACCCCTAGCACAGATACGCAGTATTTT. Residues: CASSPGTPSTDTQYF.

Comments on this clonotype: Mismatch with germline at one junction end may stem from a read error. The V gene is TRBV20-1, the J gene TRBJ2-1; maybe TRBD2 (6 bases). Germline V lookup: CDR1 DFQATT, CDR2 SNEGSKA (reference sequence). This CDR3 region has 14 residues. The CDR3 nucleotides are TGCAGTGCAACCGAGGGACTGGCTCACAATGGGCAGTTCTTC. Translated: CSATEGLAHNGQFF.

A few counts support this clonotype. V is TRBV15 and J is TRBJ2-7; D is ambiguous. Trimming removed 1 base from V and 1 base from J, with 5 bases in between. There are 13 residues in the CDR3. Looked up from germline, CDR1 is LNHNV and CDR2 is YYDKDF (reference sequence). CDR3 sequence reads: CATSRAQSYEQYF. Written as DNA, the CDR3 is TGTGCCACCAGCAGAGCACAGTCCTACGAGCAGTACTTC.

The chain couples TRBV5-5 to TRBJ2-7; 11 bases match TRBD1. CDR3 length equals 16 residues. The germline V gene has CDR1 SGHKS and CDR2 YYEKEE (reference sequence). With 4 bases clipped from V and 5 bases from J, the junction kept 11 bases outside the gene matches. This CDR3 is CASSGGQGGLTDEQYF. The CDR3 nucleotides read TGTGCCAGCAGCGGGGGACAGGGGGGGCTTACCGACGAGCAGTACTTC. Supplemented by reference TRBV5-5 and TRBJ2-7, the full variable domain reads DAGVTQSPTHLIKTRGQQVTLRCSPISGHKSVSWYQQVLGQGPQFIFQYYEKEERGRGNFPDRFSARQFPNYSSELNVNALLLGDSALYLCASSGGQGGLTDEQYFGPGTRLTVT.

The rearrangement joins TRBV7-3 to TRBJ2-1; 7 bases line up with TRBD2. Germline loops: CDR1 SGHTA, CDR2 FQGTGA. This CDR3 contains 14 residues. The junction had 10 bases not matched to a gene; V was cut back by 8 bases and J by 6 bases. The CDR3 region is CASGIAGARNEQFF. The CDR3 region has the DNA TGTGCCAGCGGAATAGCGGGCGCCCGCAATGAGCAGTTCTTC.

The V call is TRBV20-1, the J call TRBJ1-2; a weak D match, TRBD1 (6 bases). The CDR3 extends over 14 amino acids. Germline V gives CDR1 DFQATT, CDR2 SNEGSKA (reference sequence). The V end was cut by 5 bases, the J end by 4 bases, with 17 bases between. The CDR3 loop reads CSAGRIGGVYGYTF. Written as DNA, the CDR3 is TGCAGTGCTGGGCGGATAGGGGGTGTCTATGGCTACACCTTC.